The rows below give T cell receptor beta chains drawn from one sample of a study of blood T cells in healthy people across ages. TCRdb reprocessed the 5' RACE reads via MiXCR and lists one record per CDR3 protein. Of about 570,000 distinct CDR3 sequences listed, roughly 29% were seen once; the top ten hold under 20%. Input material: blood. Receptors were obtained from a woman aged 70-85 years in good health. Each CDR3 is given with its conserved first and last residue. The D gene is left open where the match is weak. Size is stated for part of the rows, as once, few or many counts, or as a class when the clone is expanded.

abundance	v_gene	d_gene	j_gene	CDR3nt	CDR3aa
.	TRBV3-1	TRBD1	TRBJ1-1	TGTGCCAGCAGCCACTCGGACAGGGACACTGAAGCTTTCTTT	CASSHSDRDTEAFF
.	TRBV5-1	TRBD2	TRBJ2-1	TGCGCCAGCATCTGGCCGGGGGGTCGCTACAATGAGCAGTTCTTC	CASIWPGGRYNEQFF
few	TRBV6-6	.	TRBJ2-7	TGTGCCAGCAGCCGCGGACCGGAGGGCGAGCAGTACTTC	CASSRGPEGEQYF
few	TRBV20-1	TRBD2	TRBJ2-5	TGCAGTGCTAAAGTTCGACTAGCCATCGGCTACGTGCAGTACTTC	CSAKVRLAIGYVQYF
.	TRBV27	TRBD1	TRBJ1-6	TGTGCCAGCGGGGGAGGGGGCGACTCCTATAATTCACCCCTCCACTTT	CASGGGGDSYNSPLHF
.	TRBV5-1	TRBD2	TRBJ2-3	TGCGCCAGCACCTGGACTAGCGGGAGGGAAACGGCTACGCAGTATTTT	CASTWTSGRETATQYF
.	TRBV6-5	.	TRBJ2-7	TGTGCCAGCAGTTACGGAGGAAACTACGAGCAGTACTTC	CASSYGGNYEQYF
.	TRBV10-3	TRBD1	TRBJ2-7	TGTGCCATCAGAGGGACAGAAGCCTACGAGCAGTACTTC	CAIRGTEAYEQYF
.	TRBV7-2	.	TRBJ2-5	TGTGCCAGCAGCCCACAGGGCTTAGAGCAGTACTTC	CASSPQGLEQYF
.	TRBV7-2	.	TRBJ1-2	TGTGCCAGCAGCTTAGTAAGCGGACCTAACTATGGCTACACCTTC	CASSLVSGPNYGYTF
.	TRBV12-3/TRBV12-4	TRBD1	TRBJ2-2	TGTGCCAGCAGCAGACAGGGTTGGGCGACCGGGGAGCTGTTTTTT	CASSRQGWATGELFF
few	TRBV5-5	.	TRBJ2-7	TGTGCCAGCAGCTGGGAAGGGGCCTACGAGCAGTACTTC	CASSWEGAYEQYF
.	TRBV20-1	TRBD1	TRBJ1-1	TGCAGTGCCCACTACAGGGGAACTGAAGCTTTCTTT	CSAHYRGTEAFF
.	TRBV4-1	.	TRBJ2-7	TGCGCCAGCAGCCAGCTACTGGTTGCCTTCTACGAGCAGTACTTC	CASSQLLVAFYEQYF
few	TRBV12-3/TRBV12-4	TRBD1	TRBJ2-2	TGTGCCAGCAGCCTGACCAGGGGGATGAACACCGGGGAGCTGTTTTTT	CASSLTRGMNTGELFF
few	TRBV6-2/TRBV6-3	.	TRBJ2-7	TGTGCCAGCAGTCAGTTGGCGTACGAGCAGTACTTC	CASSQLAYEQYF
.	TRBV7-9	TRBD1	TRBJ1-5	TGTGCCAGCAGCACGGACAGGGGGGGGTATAGCAATCAGCCCCAGCATTTT	CASSTDRGGYSNQPQHF
few	TRBV25-1	TRBD1	TRBJ2-5	TGTGCCAGCAGTGACGCCGGGACAGGGGACGAATTACTGTTCTTC	CASSDAGTGDELLFF
.	TRBV27	TRBD1	TRBJ1-2	TGTGCCAGCAGTTTCTCCGGGACAGGGGCCACTTCTTATGGCTACACCTTC	CASSFSGTGATSYGYTF
.	TRBV12-3/TRBV12-4	.	TRBJ1-1	TGTGCCAGCAGTCCAGGACAGACTCAAGCTTTCTTT	CASSPGQTQAFF
many	TRBV20-1	.	TRBJ2-5	TGCAGTGCTAGACTTGGGGCCTACCAAGAGACCCAGTACTTC	CSARLGAYQETQYF
few	TRBV7-2	.	TRBJ1-2	TGTGCCAGCAGCTCGCATTTCGGGGGGACTCAAGGTTATGGCTACACCTTC	CASSSHFGGTQGYGYTF
.	TRBV10-3	TRBD1	TRBJ1-2	TGTGCCATCAGTGGGGACAGTGTTACCTATGGCTACACCTTC	CAISGDSVTYGYTF
many	TRBV7-9	.	TRBJ1-2	TGTGCCAGCACCCTTGGAGGCAGGAACTATGGCTACACCTTC	CASTLGGRNYGYTF
.	TRBV5-6	.	TRBJ1-1	TGTGCCAGCAGCGTCAGGGGAATTGACACTGTAGCTTTCTTT	CASSVRGIDTVAFF
few	TRBV6-5	TRBD2	TRBJ2-5	TGTGCCAGCAGTTCCCCACTAGCGGGGGGGTTAAGAGAGACCCAGTACTTC	CASSSPLAGGLRETQYF
.	TRBV30	.	TRBJ1-2	TGTGCCTGGAGTGTACCGGGGACGCGGTCCTATGGCTACACCTTC	CAWSVPGTRSYGYTF
few	TRBV20-1	TRBD1	TRBJ2-5	TGCAGTGCCCACGATACTTCCGGGACAGGGGGCTATGGGCAGTACTTC	CSAHDTSGTGGYGQYF
.	TRBV6-6	.	TRBJ1-2	TGTGCCAGCACCTACCGCAACTATGGCTACACCTTC	CASTYRNYGYTF
once	TRBV5-1	TRBD2	TRBJ2-4	TGCGCCGGCACGAGCGGGGGGGCCGGAAACATTCAGTACTTC	CAGTSGGAGNIQYF
.	TRBV20-1	.	TRBJ1-1	TGCAGTGCTAGAGTGGCGAAACTTGAAGCTTTCTTT	CSARVAKLEAFF